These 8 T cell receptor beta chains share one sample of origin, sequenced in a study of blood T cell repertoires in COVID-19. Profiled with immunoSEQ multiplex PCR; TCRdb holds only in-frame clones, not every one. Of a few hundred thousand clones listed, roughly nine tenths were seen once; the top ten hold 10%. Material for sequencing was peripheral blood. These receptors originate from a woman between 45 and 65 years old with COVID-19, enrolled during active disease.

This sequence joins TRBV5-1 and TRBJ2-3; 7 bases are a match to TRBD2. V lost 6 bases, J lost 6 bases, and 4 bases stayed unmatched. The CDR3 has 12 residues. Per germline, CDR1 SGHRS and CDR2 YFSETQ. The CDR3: CASNPGGDTQYF. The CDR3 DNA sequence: TGCGCCAGCAACCCCGGGGGGGATACGCAGTATTTT.

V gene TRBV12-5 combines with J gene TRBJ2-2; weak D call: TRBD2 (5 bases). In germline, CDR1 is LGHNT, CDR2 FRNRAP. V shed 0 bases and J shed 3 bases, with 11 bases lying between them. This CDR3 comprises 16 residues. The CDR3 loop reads CASGLVTGVDTGELFF. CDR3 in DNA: TGTGCTAGTGGTTTGGTAACCGGGGTTGACACCGGGGAGCTGTTTTTT. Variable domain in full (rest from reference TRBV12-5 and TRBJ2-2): DARVTQTPRHKVTEMGQEVTMRCQPILGHNTVFWYRQTMMQGLELLAYFRNRAPLDDSGMPKDRFSAEMPDATLATLKIQPSEPRDSAVYFCASGLVTGVDTGELFFGEGSRLTVL.

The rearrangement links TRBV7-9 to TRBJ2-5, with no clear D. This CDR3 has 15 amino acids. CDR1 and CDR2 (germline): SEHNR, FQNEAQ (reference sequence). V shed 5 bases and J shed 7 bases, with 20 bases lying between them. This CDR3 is CASSISPRGVWTQYF. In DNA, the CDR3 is TGTGCCAGCAGCATATCTCCCCGAGGAGTCTGGACCCAGTACTTC.

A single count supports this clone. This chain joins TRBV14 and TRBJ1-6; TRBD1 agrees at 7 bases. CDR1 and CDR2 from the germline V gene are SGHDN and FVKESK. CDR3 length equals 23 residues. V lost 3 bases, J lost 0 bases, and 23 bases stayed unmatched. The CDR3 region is CASSHPQPRSDRVVRSYNSPLHF. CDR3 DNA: TGTGCCAGCAGCCACCCCCAACCCCGCAGCGACAGGGTCGTTCGCTCCTATAATTCACCCCTCCACTTT.

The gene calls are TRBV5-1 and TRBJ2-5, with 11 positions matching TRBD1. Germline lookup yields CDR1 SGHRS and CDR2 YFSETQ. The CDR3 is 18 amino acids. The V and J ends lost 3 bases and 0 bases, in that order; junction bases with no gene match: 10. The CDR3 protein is CASSSARDRGTYQETQYF. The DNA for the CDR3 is TGCGCCAGCAGCTCAGCCCGGGACAGGGGGACTTACCAAGAGACCCAGTACTTC.

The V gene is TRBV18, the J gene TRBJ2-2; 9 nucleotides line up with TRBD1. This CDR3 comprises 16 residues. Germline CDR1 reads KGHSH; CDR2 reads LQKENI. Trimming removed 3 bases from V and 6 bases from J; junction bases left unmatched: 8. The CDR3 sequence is CASSPLGQGYAGELFF. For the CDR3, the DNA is TGTGCCAGCTCACCCTTGGGACAGGGATATGCCGGGGAGCTGTTTTTT.

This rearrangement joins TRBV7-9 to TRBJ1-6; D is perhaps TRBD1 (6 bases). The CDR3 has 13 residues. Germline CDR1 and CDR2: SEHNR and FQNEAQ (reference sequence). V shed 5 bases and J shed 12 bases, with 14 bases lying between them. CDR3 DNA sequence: TGTGCCAGCAGCCGACTCCCAGGGGAACCCCTCCACTTT. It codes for CASSRLPGEPLHF.

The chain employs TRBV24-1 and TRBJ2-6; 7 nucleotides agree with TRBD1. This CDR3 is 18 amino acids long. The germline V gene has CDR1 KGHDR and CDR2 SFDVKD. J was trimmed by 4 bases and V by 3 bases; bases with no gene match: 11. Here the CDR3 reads CATSDNRDSRLGANVLTF. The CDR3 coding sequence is TGTGCCACCAGTGATAACCGGGACAGCCGCCTCGGGGCCAACGTCCTGACTTTC.